Only a few counts were recorded for the clone carrying this T cell receptor (beta chain). Combining a sample-barcoded 5' primer with a J-beta primer mix, a second PCR ran for about 6 to 11 cycles. A single record per CDR3 protein comes from TCRdb applying MiXCR to the 5' RACE reads. The sample holds under 700,000 distinct CDR3 sequences, approximately 25% seen once. The data originate from a study of blood T cells in healthy people across ages. This CDR3 region has 16 residues. Germline V gene data show CDR1 as LGHNA and CDR2 as YSLEER. Trimming removed 0 bases from V and 9 bases from J, with 21 bases in between. This sample was shared with a second study, whose subject was T cells of mothers and their children. That work states: Mothers and children who were related shared slightly more overlap than unrelated pairs, but not significantly more.

Sequencing was carried out using blood. J is TRBJ2-7 and V is TRBV4-3; possibly TRBD2 for D (6 bases). This TCR came from a boy under 18 in good health. CDR3 protein: CASSQEARGQANLQYF. In DNA, the CDR3 is TGCGCCAGCAGCCAAGAAGCGCGGGGTCAGGCAAATTTGCAGTACTTC.